This T cell receptor (beta chain) was captured by sequencing in a study of blood T cell repertoires in COVID-19 (dated by TCRdb to the early 2020s). Background for the entire study: The collaborator samples originated in the United States, Italy and Spain and spanned the acute and convalescent phases of COVID-19. Nearly every sample came with metadata listing a de-identified subject ID, COVID-19 status, age in years and sex. Where available, HLA class I and class II types were taken from metadata supplied by the sample provider and were not determined by assay-based typing. Subjects who had been exposed to COVID-19, were actively infected with it, or had recovered from it provided the deeply sampled blood TCRbeta repertoires that made up the dataset. The repertoires were made available in a free public database intended to serve as a resource for research on the immune response to SARS-CoV-2. Samples came from the ongoing ImmuneRACE study (first 160 participants) plus 1,254 subjects from 6 global collaborators. The material from the prospective study consisted of cDNA or gDNA derived from T cells, B-cell-depleted T cells, or PBMCs.

In the prospective study, participants were about 18 to 95 years old, resided in around 25 geographic areas of the United States, and were enrolled through a virtual design. In the prospective study, cohorts were assigned on the basis of participant-reported clinical history obtained from a screening survey and a study questionnaire. Recovered participants in ImmuneRACE Cohort 3 were defined by two consecutive negative NP/OP PCR tests, clearance by a healthcare professional, or resolution of symptoms. In the prospective study, mobile phlebotomists collected whole blood, serum and a nasopharyngeal or oropharyngeal swab from each participant. Participants in the prospective study had the option to provide additional blood draws and questionnaires over an approximately 2-month period. Blood samples from the prospective study were shipped frozen or at room temperature prior to DNA extraction. From the cysteine up to the phenylalanine, the CDR3 has a length of 16 residues. Only the CDR3 part of the read is kept: 48 bases, read in frame from the first base. V trim: 2 bases; J trim: 3 bases; unmatched bases: 9. From a lookup of the germline V gene, CDR1 and CDR2 are KGHDR and SFDVKD.

Concerning this clone: The antigen this receptor binds is unknown. Base qualities are not at hand, and no much larger clone is one base apart.

General study outcomes and caveats: The quantity of clinical and demographic metadata differed by source and by participant and was supplied without curation.

The immunoSEQ Assay, a bias-controlled multiplex PCR, was used to amplify TCRbeta CDR3 regions from genomic DNA. The original methods were these. Nucleated cell counts per sample were estimated from amplification of reference gene primers within the assay. To quantify the absolute abundance of each unique TCRbeta CDR3 rearrangement, sequence reads were collapsed and filtered. For each sample, productive Simpson clonality was calculated as the square root of Simpson's diversity index over productive rearrangements. Drawn from immuneACCESS, this table holds only the in-frame rearrangements with V and J called that TCRdb kept. Clones are partly lost; checked studies trace under half to an unresolved V gene and leave the rest unexplained. V and J calls and clone size are those listed in that table; D and trimming were worked out from the DNA. The sample data list 200,000 to 250,000 clones, and 75% to 90% of these were observed just once. The ten largest clones capture about 9.3% of the sample.

This TCR derives from a man aged 40-49 years who had recovered from COVID-19. Sequenced sample: PBMCs or T cells enriched from blood (not recorded which). The sequence is built from TRBV24-1 and TRBJ2-7; the junction holds 7 bases that match TRBD1. The DNA is TGTGCCACCAGTGATTCCGCGGAGGACAGGTTCTACGAGCAGTACTTC. Its product reads: CATSDSAEDRFYEQYF.